This T cell receptor (beta chain) appears in the sequencing data of a study of blood T cell repertoires in COVID-19. Background on the study: Both acute and convalescent COVID-19 samples were obtained from the United States, Italy and Spain. Sources were T cells, B-cell-depleted T cells, or PBMCs; the material itself was cDNA or gDNA.

Libraries were prepared by immunoSEQ multiplex PCR; TCRdb keeps only in-frame clonotypes and omits some of them. The sample contains about 270,000 clones, about 90% of which appear only once. Enrolled during active infection, Seattle patients were then followed longitudinally. This TCR was sampled from a woman in her twenties or thirties with COVID-19, enrolled during active disease. Sequenced: peripheral blood.

CDR3 nucleotides: TGCGCCAGCAGCTTGGGGTGGGGACAGACCTATGGCTACACCTTC. The encoded protein is CASSLGWGQTYGYTF. The chain links TRBV5-1 to TRBJ1-2; 7 nucleotides align to TRBD1. This CDR3 spans 15 amino acids. Per germline, CDR1 SGHRS and CDR2 YFSETQ. V lost 0 bases, J lost 4 bases, and 6 bases stayed unmatched.